Shown below are 10 T cell receptor beta chains from a single sample sequenced in a study of T cell responses to AZD1222 COVID-19 vaccine. Here immunoSEQ multiplex PCR was the method, and the copy in TCRdb shows in-frame clones only, minus some. Of about 170,000 clones in the sample, about 83% are singletons; the top ten hold 0.95% to 1.1%. This sample comprised peripheral blood, obtained 28 days after the second AZD1222 dose. The source is an adult who received the AZD1222 COVID-19 vaccine.

The V call is TRBV7-9, the J call TRBJ1-2; 7 nucleotides agree with TRBD1. The ends lost 5 bases at V and 6 bases at J; junction bases unmatched: 21. The CDR3 has 18 amino acids. Germline lookup yields CDR1 SEHNR and CDR2 FQNEAQ (reference sequence). CDR3 DNA: TGTGCCAGCAGCCCATTTGGGGACAGAGAACGGATTCGGGATGGCTACACCTTC. It specifies CASSPFGDRERIRDGYTF.

This clone came up once. The J gene is TRBJ1-5, the V gene TRBV18; 7 nucleotides line up with TRBD1. CDR1 is KGHSH and CDR2 is LQKENI in the germline V gene. J lost 3 bases, V lost 3 bases, and 5 bases had no gene match. The CDR3 is 15 amino acids. The CDR3 DNA follows: TGTGCCAGCTCACCGACAGGGTTAAACAATCAGCCCCAGCATTTT. Protein product: CASSPTGLNNQPQHF. Variable domain in full (rest from reference TRBV18 and TRBJ1-5): NAGVMQNPRHLVRRRGQEARLRCSPMKGHSHVYWYRQLPEEGLKFMVYLQKENIIDESGMPKERFSAEFPKEGPSILRIQQVVRGDSAAYFCASSPTGLNNQPQHFGDGTRLSIL.

V and J are TRBV12-5 and TRBJ1-5; D not certain. The CDR3 is 12 residues long. CDR1 and CDR2 from the germline V gene are LGHNT and FRNRAP. V lost 0 bases and J lost 6, with 3 bases in between. The DNA of the CDR3 is TGTGCTAGTGGTTTGGTTCGTCAGCCCCAGCATTTT. It codes for CASGLVRQPQHF.

This chain joins TRBV28 and TRBJ2-3; no firm D call. Germline loops: CDR1 MDHEN, CDR2 SYDVKM. This CDR3 spans 12 amino acids. V shed 5 bases and J shed 6 bases, with 9 bases lying between them. The CDR3: CASSAPLDTQYF. CDR3 coding DNA: TGTGCCAGCAGTGCCCCCCTGGATACGCAGTATTTT.

The V gene is TRBV4-1, the J gene TRBJ2-1; D unclear. The germline V gene encodes CDR1 MGHRA and CDR2 YSYEKL. Trimming cost V 0 bases and J 6 bases, with 9 bases left between them. This CDR3 has 14 residues. The DNA of the CDR3 is TGCGCCAGCAGCCAAGATGGACGTACCAATGAGCAGTTCTTC. It codes for CASSQDGRTNEQFF.

This sequence joins TRBV9 and TRBJ2-2, with TRBD1 matching 11 bases. The CDR3 has 15 residues. J was trimmed by 7 bases and V by 3 bases; bases with no gene match: 5. The V gene's germline CDR1 is SGDLS and CDR2 YYNGEE. CDR3 coding DNA: TGTGCCAGCAGCGCAGGACAGGGGGCGATCGGGGAGCTGTTTTTT. Protein: CASSAGQGAIGELFF. Filled out from reference TRBV9 and TRBJ2-2, the complete variable domain reads DSGVTQTPKHLITATGQRVTLRCSPRSGDLSVYWYQQSLDQGLQFLIQYYNGEERAKGNILERFSAQQFPDLHSELNLSSLELGDSALYFCASSAGQGAIGELFFGEGSRLTVL.

The V call is TRBV4-1, the J call TRBJ2-3; 8 bases line up with TRBD2. The CDR3 is made up of 17 amino acids. The V gene end was trimmed by 1 base and the J gene end by 2 bases; junction bases not matched to a gene: 8. Per germline, CDR1 MGHRA and CDR2 YSYEKL. The CDR3 region has the DNA TGCGCCAGCAGCCAAGGGATGGCGGGGGGCTTCACAGATACGCAGTATTTT. Its protein product is CASSQGMAGGFTDTQYF.

The chain carries TRBV19 and TRBJ1-6; 8 bases agree with TRBD1. Germline V gives CDR1 LNHDA, CDR2 SQIVND (reference sequence). The CDR3 consists of 16 residues. Trimming at V came to 6 bases and at J to 9 bases, leaving 13 bases not matched to a gene. The CDR3 sequence: CASRNTGTGPLSPLHF. The CDR3, as DNA: TGTGCCAGTAGAAATACCGGGACAGGCCCTCTTTCACCCCTCCACTTT.

This clone showed up just a few times. This sequence joins TRBV11-2 and TRBJ1-2; 9 bases match TRBD1. This CDR3 is 14 amino acids long. J was trimmed by 5 bases and V by 5 bases; bases with no gene match: 6. Germline V gene lookup returns CDR1 SGHAT and CDR2 FQNNGV. The CDR3 DNA follows: TGTGCCAGCAGCCTCGGGACAGGGTCTTATGGCTACACCTTC. This sequence encodes CASSLGTGSYGYTF.

The CDR3 coding sequence is TGTGCCAGCAGCGGACTAGCGGGCACCGGGGAGCTGTTTTTT. Protein sequence: CASSGLAGTGELFF. The rearrangement joins TRBV11-2 to TRBJ2-2; the match to TRBD2 covers 11 bases. This CDR3 has 14 amino acids. CDR1 SGHAT and CDR2 FQNNGV come from the germline V gene. Losses at the gene ends were 5 bases for V and 4 bases for J; bases not matched to a gene: 0.